These 27 T cell receptor beta chains came from one sample sequenced in a study of cytomegalovirus exposure and HLA in healthy donors (dated by TCRdb to the late 2010s). The library was generated by the immunoSEQ multiplex PCR assay. For the multiplex PCR, a mixture combining 60 forward primers for TCR Vbeta segments and 13 reverse primers for TCR Jbeta segments was used. TCRdb carries this immuneACCESS record with in-frame sequences only. Its versions omit some clonotypes, under half of them owing to an unresolved V gene in the studies checked, with the rest unexplained. For this sample, the table gives about 67,000 clones. The ten largest clones represent 4% to 5.5% of the sample. Sequencing input: PBMCs. Receptors were obtained from a middle-aged woman in good health and CMV-seropositive.

This chain links TRBV4-2 with TRBJ1-6, with D tentatively TRBD1 (6 bases). From germline, CDR1 is LGHNA and CDR2 YNFKEQ. This CDR3 has 14 residues. Trimming removed 0 bases at V and 16 bases at J, with 16 bases between. The CDR3 region has the DNA TGTGCCAGCAGCCAAGATGAGGAGAGGGGGATACTCCACTTT. Translation: CASSQDEERGILHF.

Of note for this clone: This sample also contains other DNA sequences that code for the same CDR3. The rearrangement uses TRBV27 and TRBJ1-4; D is undetermined. V lost 2 bases to trimming and J lost 2 bases, with 9 bases between them. The CDR3 covers 15 residues. Per the germline V gene, CDR1 is MNHEY and CDR2 is SMNVEV (reference sequence). The CDR3 DNA reads TGTGCCAGCAGTTTACACAGCACGACTAATGAAAAACTGTTTTTT. Residues: CASSLHSTTNEKLFF.

The chain employs TRBV4-3 and TRBJ2-2, with 7 bases identical to TRBD2. The CDR3 runs 16 residues. The V segment lost 0 bases and the J segment 7 bases; nucleotides outside the gene matches: 8. Germline loops: CDR1 LGHNA, CDR2 YSLEER. Here the CDR3 reads CASSQERSGVNGELFF. CDR3 nucleotides: TGCGCCAGCAGCCAAGAAAGGAGCGGGGTTAACGGGGAGCTGTTTTTT.

The rearrangement uses TRBV19 and TRBJ1-1; D unresolved. The CDR3 length is 15 residues. CDR1 is LNHDA, CDR2 SQIVND, per germline (reference sequence). V was trimmed by 1 base and J by 7 bases, leaving 16 bases between them. The CDR3 bases are TGTGCCAGTAGTATAGCGAAGACAATTACGAGTGAAGCTTTCTTT. Encoded protein: CASSIAKTITSEAFF.

The J gene is TRBJ2-3, the V gene TRBV15, with TRBD2 matching 8 bases. Unmatched junction bases numbered 8, after V lost 5 bases and J lost 4 bases. Germline CDR1 reads LNHNV; CDR2 reads YYDKDF (reference sequence). This CDR3 has 15 amino acids. CDR3 residues: CATSRGGLISDTQYF. DNA of the CDR3: TGTGCCACCAGCCGGGGGGGACTGATCTCAGATACGCAGTATTTT.

The rearrangement joins TRBV10-1 to TRBJ2-7; unclear D gene. The germline V and J ends were trimmed by 7 bases and 0 bases, with 4 bases remaining between them. The CDR3 contains 11 residues. Germline CDR1 WNHNN, CDR2 SYGVQD (reference sequence). The CDR3 DNA is TGCGCCAGCACCCGCTCCTACGAGCAGTACTTC. This translates into CASTRSYEQYF.

This sequence joins TRBV21-1 and TRBJ1-1; the table's D call, TRBD1, was not checked against the DNA. TRBV21-1 has pseudogene status. The CDR3 extends over 15 amino acids. As DNA, the CDR3 is TGTGCCAGCAGCAGGAAACTTCAGGGGCCCTTTGAAGCTTTCTTT. This gives the protein CASSRKLQGPFEAFF.

V and J are TRBV25-1 and TRBJ1-1; 9 nucleotides line up with TRBD1. The length of the CDR3 is 15 residues. CDR1 is MGHDK and CDR2 is SYGVNS in the germline V gene. The trim removed 3 bases at V and 3 bases at J, leaving 5 bases unmatched. CDR3: CASSDPTGGDTEAFF. The CDR3 DNA is TGTGCCAGCAGTGACCCGACAGGGGGGGACACTGAAGCTTTCTTT.

The chain links TRBV7-2 to TRBJ1-2, with 8 positions matching TRBD1. This CDR3 is built from 15 residues. The trim removed 1 base at V and 4 bases at J, leaving 5 bases unmatched. Germline V lookup: CDR1 SGHTA, CDR2 FQGNSA. The CDR3 loop is CASSLEGGTGYGYTF. CDR3 DNA sequence: TGTGCCAGCAGCTTAGAAGGTGGGACAGGCTATGGCTACACCTTC.

This chain joins TRBV19 and TRBJ1-2; 7 bases fit TRBD1. CDR1 and CDR2 from the germline V gene are LNHDA and SQIVND (reference sequence). Germline trimming cut 3 bases from V and 0 bases from J; bases unmatched to any gene: 10. The CDR3 is 17 residues long. The CDR3 nucleotides read TGTGCCAGTAGTATTCCCCGCGGGACAGCCTCTAACTATGGCTACACCTTC. As protein: CASSIPRGTASNYGYTF. The full variable domain, in which reference TRBV19 and TRBJ1-2 provide the parts outside the CDR3, is DGGITQSPKYLFRKEGQNVTLSCEQNLNHDAMYWYRQDPGQGLRLIYYSQIVNDFQKGDIAEGYSVSREKKESFPLTVTSAQKNPTAFYLCASSIPRGTASNYGYTFGSGTRLTVV.

This rearrangement joins TRBV6-5 to TRBJ2-2; D call uncertain. The ends were cut back, 2 bases at V and 10 bases at J, with 8 bases in the middle. CDR3 size: 12 residues. Germline CDR1 is MNHEY and CDR2 is SVGAGI. CDR3 sequence reads: CASSYVGVELFF. In nucleotides, the CDR3 is TGTGCCAGCAGTTACGTCGGTGTGGAGCTGTTTTTT.

This sequence joins TRBV12-5 and TRBJ1-1; 7 bases align to TRBD1. J gave up 7 bases and V 6 bases, and 8 bases lay outside the gene matches. The CDR3 spans 13 residues. Germline lookup yields CDR1 LGHNT and CDR2 FRNRAP. The CDR3 here is CASGGGTAYEAFF. The CDR3 DNA reads as TGTGCTAGTGGCGGTGGGACAGCCTATGAAGCTTTCTTT.

The chain is built from TRBV18 and TRBJ2-1, with 9 nucleotides matching TRBD1. With V trimmed by 6 bases and J by 7 bases, 7 bases remained unmatched. The CDR3 length is 14 residues. CDR1 and CDR2 (germline): KGHSH, LQKENI. Written as DNA, the CDR3 is TGTGCCAGCTCGGAAGGACAGGGGTTGAATGAGCAGTTCTTC. Protein: CASSEGQGLNEQFF.

The chain couples TRBV7-2 to TRBJ2-7, with 9 bases that match TRBD2. The germline V gene has CDR1 SGHTA and CDR2 FQGNSA. J gave up 5 bases and V 3 bases, and 8 bases lay outside the gene matches. The CDR3 loop spans 15 amino acids. The CDR3 loop is CASSFYSGRGDEQYF. The CDR3 coding sequence is TGTGCCAGCAGCTTTTATAGCGGGAGAGGGGACGAGCAGTACTTC.

The chain couples TRBV29-1 to TRBJ2-1; D is possibly TRBD2 (6 bases). The CDR3 loop spans 15 amino acids. The germline CDR1 and CDR2 sequences are SQVTM and ANQGSEA. V was cut by 3 bases and J by 5 bases, with 17 bases left in between. In nucleotides, the CDR3 is TGCAGCGTTGAGTTTTTCACTAGCCCCGACAATGAGCAGTTCTTC. Translating it yields CSVEFFTSPDNEQFF.

This chain joins TRBV28 and TRBJ2-5; 7 bases are shared with TRBD2. V was clipped by 6 bases and J by 2 bases; unmatched bases: 12. This CDR3 contains 16 residues. Germline V gene sequence: CDR1 MDHEN, CDR2 SYDVKM. CDR3 coding DNA: TGTGCCAGCAGCTCGAATCGCGGGAGAGTTCAAGAGACCCAGTACTTC. This encodes CASSSNRGRVQETQYF. The full variable domain, with the rest looked up from reference TRBV28 and TRBJ2-5, is DVKVTQSSRYLVKRTGEKVFLECVQDMDHENMFWYRQDPGLGLRLIYFSYDVKMKEKGDIPEGYSVSREKKERFSLILESASTNQTSMYLCASSSNRGRVQETQYFGPGTRLLVL.

This chain uses TRBV4-2 with TRBJ1-1, with a possible D match to TRBD1 (5 bases). The V end lost 3 bases, the J end lost 7 bases, and 9 bases lay between the germline ends. CDR1 is LGHNA, CDR2 YNFKEQ, per germline. CDR3 length equals 12 residues. In DNA form, the CDR3 reads TGTGCCAGCAGCCACATGGGACTTGAAGCTTTCTTT. Encoded protein: CASSHMGLEAFF.

The rearrangement links TRBV29-1 to TRBJ2-1; no firm D call. Germline V gene lookup returns CDR1 SQVTM and CDR2 ANQGSEA. V dropped 2 bases and J dropped 4 bases, with 3 bases sitting between them. The CDR3 length is 11 residues. CDR3 nucleotides: TGCAGCGTTGAATCTTACAATGAGCAGTTCTTC. Its translation is CSVESYNEQFF.

The genes are TRBV27 and TRBJ1-2, with D possibly matching TRBD1 (6 bases). The germline gives CDR1 MNHEY, CDR2 SMNVEV (reference sequence). CDR3 size: 15 residues. Trimming removed 5 bases at V and 0 bases at J, with 13 bases between. CDR3 sequence (DNA): TGTGCCAGCAGTGAGACTCAGGGGACTAACTATGGCTACACCTTC. Encoded protein: CASSETQGTNYGYTF.

The chain joins TRBV9 to TRBJ2-7, with TRBD2 matching over 7 bases. The CDR3 is made up of 16 amino acids. J lost 5 bases, V lost 4 bases, and 15 bases had no gene match. Germline lookup yields CDR1 SGDLS and CDR2 YYNGEE. CDR3 DNA: TGTGCCAGCAGCACCAGCTCGGGACTATCAAGAAACGAGCAGTACTTC. Encoded protein: CASSTSSGLSRNEQYF.

V and J are TRBV10-2 and TRBJ2-3; the match to TRBD2 covers 9 bases. V lost 4 bases to trimming and J lost 4 bases; unmatched junction nucleotides: 6. Germline V lookup: CDR1 WSHSY, CDR2 SAAADI. The CDR3 runs to 15 residues. CDR3 region: CASSAGREGPDTQYF. The CDR3 DNA reads as TGCGCCAGCAGTGCCGGGCGGGAGGGCCCAGATACGCAGTATTTT.

The J gene is TRBJ1-2, the V gene TRBV10-3; possibly TRBD1 for D (6 bases). Trimming took 4 bases from V and 6 from J, leaving 21 bases between them. Germline V gives CDR1 ENHRY, CDR2 SYGVKD. The CDR3 is 16 amino acids. The CDR3 DNA sequence: TGTGCCATCAGTGTTTCCCTTGACAGGTTCTCGGATGGCTACACCTTC. The encoded protein is CAISVSLDRFSDGYTF.

The chain has TRBV10-3 and TRBJ1-1; 10 bases are a match to TRBD1. The CDR3 runs 15 residues. V was clipped by 7 bases and J by 3 bases; unmatched bases: 8. Germline V gives CDR1 ENHRY, CDR2 SYGVKD. The CDR3 coding sequence is TGTGCCATCAAGGGGTCGACAGGGGGCGACACTGAAGCTTTCTTT. Translating gives CAIKGSTGGDTEAFF.

The chain carries TRBV7-8 and TRBJ2-7; D is ambiguous. V shed 0 bases and J shed 6 bases, with 9 bases lying between them. This CDR3 region has 13 residues. CDR1 and CDR2 (germline): SGHVS, FQNEAQ. The CDR3 sequence is CASSLAAPPEQYF. As DNA, the CDR3 is TGTGCCAGCAGCTTAGCAGCCCCCCCCGAGCAGTACTTC.

The rearrangement links TRBV4-1 to TRBJ2-2; the match to TRBD2 covers 8 bases. The V segment lost 5 bases and the J segment 1 base; nucleotides outside the gene matches: 6. Germline V gene data show CDR1 as MGHRA and CDR2 as YSYEKL. The CDR3 runs to 16 residues. CDR3: CASSDSGGKNTGELFF. In nucleotides, the CDR3 is TGCGCCAGCAGCGACTCGGGGGGGAAGAACACCGGGGAGCTGTTTTTT.

The chain employs TRBV25-1 and TRBJ1-1; 7 bases map to TRBD1. V trimming: 4 bases; J trimming: 6 bases; junction bases outside the gene matches: 5. CDR3 size: 13 residues. Germline V lookup: CDR1 MGHDK, CDR2 SYGVNS. CDR3 nucleotide sequence: TGTGCCAGCAGTGGTCACAGGGGTTCTGAAGCTTTCTTT. Translation: CASSGHRGSEAFF.

V and J are TRBV19 and TRBJ2-1, with D perhaps matching TRBD2 (6 bases). The CDR3 runs 15 residues. Germline V lookup: CDR1 LNHDA, CDR2 SQIVND (reference sequence). V lost 0 bases and J lost 2, with 8 bases in between. CDR3 region: CASSIDPGAYNEQFF. CDR3 DNA sequence: TGTGCCAGTAGTATAGATCCGGGGGCCTACAATGAGCAGTTCTTC.